The following is a TCR beta chain sequence with its context. Its target is unknown. The ends were cut back, 3 bases at V and 1 base at J, with 16 bases in the middle. Germline V gene data show CDR1 as DFQATT and CDR2 as SNEGSKA (reference sequence). This CDR3 has 15 residues. The sample belongs to a study of response to subunit inactivated influenza vaccine. Study findings and constraints: New T cells are recruited in small numbers by each seasonal influenza vaccination, according to the authors' suggestion.

From the RT-PCR reads, TCRdb called clonotypes with MiXCR, one entry per CDR3 protein. The sample lists about 520,000 distinct CDR3 sequences; roughly 25% were seen once. This specimen consisted of CD4+ T cells sorted from PBMCs, obtained less than 6 days after vaccination. This receptor was obtained from a man over 45 who received an inactivated influenza vaccine. The rearrangement uses TRBV20-1 and TRBJ2-7; D is perhaps TRBD1 or TRBD2 (5 bases each). The CDR3: CSARAPGRTSYEQYF. CDR3 nucleotides: TGCAGTGCTAGGGCCCCGGGACGGACTTCCTACGAGCAGTACTTC.